What follows describes a single TCR beta chain. The data belong to a study of chronic HIV infection and antiretroviral therapy. TCRdb reprocessed the 5' RACE reads with MiXCR, giving one entry per CDR3 protein. This sample carries approximately 47,000 distinct CDR3 sequences, approximately 20% of them seen once, and the ten largest clones take 2.8%. The CDR3 sequence is 15 residues long. Germline values: CDR1 MDHEN, CDR2 SYDVKM. Trimming pared 6 bases from V and 7 bases from J, leaving 21 bases between. V usage is TRBV28 and J usage is TRBJ1-1; D possibly corresponds to TRBD1 (5 bases). The sample taken for sequencing was peripheral blood. This TCR derives from an adult who had HIV and had not received antiretroviral therapy, or was an uninfected healthy control (not recorded which). The chain's CDR3 is CASSSADTPRGEAFF. In nucleotides, the CDR3 is TGTGCCAGCAGCTCTGCGGACACCCCAAGGGGTGAAGCTTTCTTT.